The rows below give T cell receptor beta chains drawn from one sample of a study of Graves' ophthalmopathy and Graves' hyperthyroidism. TCRdb processed the multiplex PCR reads anew with MiXCR; each CDR3 protein has one entry. Here the sample spans roughly 160,000 distinct CDR3 sequences, more than 30% being singletons. The sample taken for sequencing was peripheral blood. The receptors come from a woman aged 40 to 55 with Graves' ophthalmopathy. The CDR3 runs from the conserved cysteine through the conserved F or W. The order of the fields is J gene, V gene, D gene, clone size, CDR3 DNA, CDR3 protein. D genes are given only for firm matches. Where a row states a size, it is once, few, many or the class of an expanded clone; other rows omit it.

TRBJ2-7,TRBV15,NA,NA,TGTGCCACCAGCAGAGAGGACAGAAGCCCCTATTACGAGCAGTACTTC,CATSREDRSPYYEQYF
TRBJ2-7,TRBV15,TRBD2,NA,TGTGCCACCAGCAGAAATCTCCGGGAGCGGGACTACGAGCAGTACTTC,CATSRNLRERDYEQYF
TRBJ1-1,TRBV5-1,NA,many,TGCGCCAGCAGCTTGGTAGGGGAAGGGACTGAAGCTTTCTTT,CASSLVGEGTEAFF
TRBJ2-2,TRBV6-1,NA,NA,TGTGCCAGCAGTCCGATAGACACCGGGGAGCTGTTTTTT,CASSPIDTGELFF
TRBJ1-2,TRBV19,NA,many,TGTGCCAGTAGTAGGACAGCGGATAACTATGGCTACACCTTC,CASSRTADNYGYTF
TRBJ2-5,TRBV7-2,NA,NA,TGTGCCAGCAGCCGCGAACGGGGGCAAGAGACCCAGTACTTC,CASSRERGQETQYF
TRBJ2-7,TRBV20-1,NA,many,TGCAGTGCTAGAGACGGACAGTGGGGCTACGAGCAGTACTTC,CSARDGQWGYEQYF
TRBJ1-5,TRBV7-8,NA,NA,TGTGCCAGCAGCTTAGCGGGGGGGCCCAACAATCAGCCCCAGCATTTT,CASSLAGGPNNQPQHF
TRBJ1-1,TRBV7-9,NA,many,TGTGCCAGCAGCTTGAACAGCGTAAACACTGAAGCTTTCTTT,CASSLNSVNTEAFF
TRBJ2-2,TRBV20-1,NA,NA,TGCAGTGCAGATACAGGGCCCGGGGAGCTGTTTTTT,CSADTGPGELFF
TRBJ1-1,TRBV27,NA,many,TGTGCCAGCAGTCCAACCGCAGGGTTGACGATTGAAGCTTTCTTT,CASSPTAGLTIEAFF
TRBJ1-2,TRBV12-3/TRBV12-4,NA,NA,TGTGCCAGCAGTTGGGGCACCTACTATGGCTACACCTTC,CASSWGTYYGYTF
TRBJ1-5,TRBV7-2,NA,few,TGTGCCAGCAGCTTAGCGTCCGGGAGGTGGCAGCCCCAGCATTTT,CASSLASGRWQPQHF
TRBJ1-2,TRBV28,TRBD1,many,TGTGCCAGCAGTTTACAGGGGGAGTTGAGTGGCTACACCTTC,CASSLQGELSGYTF
TRBJ2-5,TRBV6-5,TRBD2,NA,TGTGCCAGCAGTTGGAAAGCGGGAGATGAAGATTGGGGAGAGACCCAGTACTTC,CASSWKAGDEDWGETQYF
TRBJ1-2,TRBV9,NA,many,TGTGCCAGCAGCGTAGGGGGGGGCGGCTATGGCTACACCTTC,CASSVGGGGYGYTF
TRBJ2-7,TRBV12-5,TRBD1,many,TGTGCTAGTGCCCAGGGGGCGTCGGTCTACGAGCAGTACTTC,CASAQGASVYEQYF
TRBJ2-5,TRBV28,TRBD2,many,TGTGCCAGCAGTTTAACTTCTAGCGGTATGGGGACCCAGTACTTC,CASSLTSSGMGTQYF
TRBJ1-2,TRBV6-5,NA,many,TGTGCCAGCAGTTCCATGGTGCCGATCCCTAACTATGGCTACACCTTC,CASSSMVPIPNYGYTF
TRBJ2-7,TRBV6-2/TRBV6-3,TRBD2,many,TGTGCCAGCAGTTACTCACGACTAGCGGGATCCTACGAGCAGTACTTC,CASSYSRLAGSYEQYF
TRBJ2-7,TRBV6-5,TRBD1,NA,TGTGCCAGCAGTTACCGACAGGGCTACGAGCAGTACTTC,CASSYRQGYEQYF
TRBJ1-2,TRBV12-3/TRBV12-4,NA,many,TGTGCCAGCAGTTTGGGGGATGGCTACGCCTTC,CASSLGDGYAF
TRBJ2-3,TRBV7-2,NA,many,TGTGCCAGCAGCCCGCGGGACAGCACAGATACGCAGTATTTT,CASSPRDSTDTQYF
TRBJ1-1,TRBV6-1,NA,many,TGTGCCAGCCGCAAACCGGGACCGAACACTGAAGCTTTCTTT,CASRKPGPNTEAFF
TRBJ2-2,TRBV19,TRBD1,many,TGTGCCAGTAGTCGCATCCTTCCGGGACAGGGGTCCGGGGAGCTGTTTTTT,CASSRILPGQGSGELFF
TRBJ2-7,TRBV28,NA,NA,TGTGCCAGCAGTTTCCCACCACTTAGCGGATCCTACGAGCAGTACTTC,CASSFPPLSGSYEQYF
TRBJ1-5,TRBV12-3/TRBV12-4,TRBD1,many,TGTGCCAGCAGCCTGACAGGGGAGATCCAGCCCCAGCATTTT,CASSLTGEIQPQHF
TRBJ1-1,TRBV29-1,TRBD1,NA,TGCAGCGTTGAAGACCGAAGAACAGGGGCGATGAACACTGAAGCTTTCTTT,CSVEDRRTGAMNTEAFF
TRBJ2-7,TRBV19,TRBD1,many,TGTGCCAGTAGTATAGGACAGGGCACCGAGCAGTACTTC,CASSIGQGTEQYF
TRBJ2-2,TRBV5-1,NA,many,TGCGCCAGCAGCTGGGGCGCCCTAAGCGTAAAAACCGGGGAGCTGTTTTTT,CASSWGALSVKTGELFF
TRBJ1-1,TRBV19,TRBD1,many,TGTGCCAGTACCCCCTGGGGGACAGCGAACACTGAAGCTTTCTTT,CASTPWGTANTEAFF